A single sample gave rise to the 21 T cell receptor beta chains below, sequenced in a study of T cells in Graves' hyperthyroidism and ophthalmopathy. RNA transcripts gave rise to amplified TCR beta CDR3 regions. Primed by the HTBI set, a first-round RT-PCR was run on the TCR CDR3. TCRdb fed the multiplex PCR reads into MiXCR, producing one record per CDR3 protein. The table has more than 300,000 distinct CDR3 sequences, around 13% seen once; the top ten hold around 23%. The specimen was blood. The source is a woman aged 25 to 45 with Graves' hyperthyroidism.

CDR3 DNA sequence: TGTGCCAGCAGCCCAGGACAGGTGGCCTACAATGAGCAGTTCTTC. It codes for CASSPGQVAYNEQFF. The chain uses TRBV6-1 and TRBJ2-1, with 7 bases identical to TRBD1. J lost 2 bases, V lost 6 bases, and 7 bases had no gene match. This CDR3 is 15 amino acids long. Germline loops: CDR1 MNHNS, CDR2 SASEGT.

Many counts were recorded for this clonotype. This chain uses TRBV6-2 or TRBV6-3 with TRBJ2-7; D is possibly TRBD2 (6 bases). V gave up 4 bases and J gave up 2 bases, with 9 bases separating them. The germline gives CDR1 MNHEY, CDR2 SVGEGT. This CDR3 comprises 13 residues. For the CDR3, the DNA is TGTGCCAGCAGTTCAACGGGGGCCTACGAGCAGTACTTC. Translating it yields CASSSTGAYEQYF.

Ten or more counts support this clonotype. The chain employs TRBV28 and TRBJ2-1; perhaps TRBD2 as D (6 bases). The CDR3 contains 14 residues. The germline CDR1 and CDR2 sequences are MDHEN and SYDVKM. The V gene lost 5 bases and the J gene lost 5 bases, with 13 bases spanning the gap. CDR3 amino acids: CASSLPGANNEQFF. CDR3 sequence (DNA): TGTGCCAGCAGTCTGCCGGGAGCCAACAATGAGCAGTTCTTC.

This clonotype showed up just a few times. The V and J genes are TRBV4-1 and TRBJ2-1, with D uncertain. The V end was cut by 5 bases, the J end by 4 bases, with 9 bases between. The germline gives CDR1 MGHRA, CDR2 YSYEKL. The length of the CDR3 is 13 residues. For the CDR3, the DNA is TGCGCCAGCAGCATAACTATTTACAATGAGCAGTTCTTC. Translating gives CASSITIYNEQFF.

Worth noting for this clonotype: A much larger clone is a single base away; this may be a read error. J is TRBJ2-1 and V is TRBV11-2, with D unclear. Germline loops: CDR1 SGHAT, CDR2 FQNNGV. The CDR3 is 11 residues long. V lost 1 base to trimming and J lost 8 bases, with 3 bases between them. The CDR3 loop reads CASSLVYEQFF. CDR3 nucleotides: TGTGCCAGCAGCTTAGTATATGAGCAGTTCTTC.

This clonotype was recorded a few times. The rearrangement links TRBV19 to TRBJ2-1; D is uncertain. The CDR3 spans 15 residues. CDR1 and CDR2 (germline): LNHDA, SQIVND (reference sequence). Trimming took 7 bases from V and 0 from J, leaving 13 bases between them. CDR3 DNA: TGTGCCAGTACACAATACAGTTCCTCCTACAATGAGCAGTTCTTC. Its protein product is CASTQYSSSYNEQFF.

This clonotype was seen at least ten times. This rearrangement joins TRBV12-3 or TRBV12-4 to TRBJ2-4; 10 bases fit TRBD1. V dropped 6 bases and J dropped 6; count of bases not matched to a gene: 8. The CDR3 is 15 residues long. The CDR3 sequence is CASSDKGDRGNIQYF. DNA for the CDR3: TGTGCCAGCAGCGACAAGGGGGACAGGGGAAACATTCAGTACTTC.

This clonotype was seen ten or more times. The chain links TRBV2 to TRBJ2-7; possibly TRBD1 for D (7 bases). Trimming removed 0 bases at V and 3 bases at J, with 21 bases between. Germline CDR1 and CDR2: SNHLY and FYNNEI. The CDR3 spans 18 residues. The CDR3 loop is CASSEALQGGAGFYEQYF. In DNA, the CDR3 is TGTGCCAGCAGTGAAGCGCTTCAGGGGGGCGCCGGATTCTACGAGCAGTACTTC.

This clonotype occurred once. The chain uses TRBV3-1 and TRBJ2-2; D unresolved. Trimming stripped 4 bases from V and 5 bases from J, with 8 bases between. Per germline, CDR1 LGHDT and CDR2 YNNKEL (reference sequence). This CDR3 spans 13 amino acids. The CDR3 DNA sequence: TGTGCCAGCAGCCGATCAAATACCGGGGAGCTGTTTTTT. Residues: CASSRSNTGELFF.

This clonotype has just a few counts. The chain joins TRBV29-1 to TRBJ2-5; TRBD1 aligns across 11 bases. The V gene's germline CDR1 is SQVTM and CDR2 ANQGSEA. Trimming cost V 8 bases and J 4 bases; bases outside gene matches: 9. The length of the CDR3 is 14 residues. CDR3 in amino acids: CSTRTGGLAETQYF. Written as DNA, the CDR3 is TGCAGCACCCGGACAGGGGGCTTGGCAGAGACCCAGTACTTC.

The table lists this clonotype with a few counts. The chain employs TRBV2 and TRBJ2-1, with 8 bases fitting TRBD2. Germline V CDR1 and CDR2: SNHLY, FYNNEI. The CDR3 contains 16 residues. Trimming removed 6 bases from V and 5 bases from J; junction bases left unmatched: 12. CDR3 in amino acids: CASRKRPGLENNEQFF. The CDR3 nucleotides read TGTGCCAGCAGGAAAAGACCGGGACTAGAGAACAATGAGCAGTTCTTC.

This clonotype was counted many times. The chain recombines TRBV2 with TRBJ2-3; D remains unclear. CDR1 is SNHLY and CDR2 is FYNNEI in the germline V gene. This CDR3 has 11 amino acids. The V end was cut by 8 bases, the J end by 2 bases, with 5 bases between. CDR3 residues: CASLFTDTQYF. The CDR3 region has the DNA TGTGCCAGCTTATTCACAGATACGCAGTATTTT.

The rearrangement uses TRBV7-2 and TRBJ2-5; D assignment may be TRBD1 or TRBD2 (5 bases each). V lost 5 bases, J lost 4 bases, and 8 bases lay in between. This CDR3 contains 12 residues. From germline, CDR1 is SGHTA and CDR2 FQGNSA. CDR3 nucleotides: TGTGCCAGCAGCCCAGGGACAGAGACCCAGTACTTC. It translates to CASSPGTETQYF.

This clonotype was detected ten times or more. This chain's CDR3 is CASRRDTGNTIYF. CDR3 DNA: TGTGCCAGCAGGAGGGACACTGGAAACACCATATATTTT. V and J are TRBV12-3 or TRBV12-4 and TRBJ1-3, with D maybe TRBD1 (6 bases). Deletions cut 6 bases from V and 2 bases from J, with 8 bases between. The CDR3 sequence is 13 residues long.

This clonotype occurred many times. The V call is TRBV2, the J call TRBJ2-7, with D possibly TRBD2 on 6 matching bases. Germline V lookup: CDR1 SNHLY, CDR2 FYNNEI. The V and J ends lost 4 bases and 2 bases respectively, with 15 bases between them. This CDR3 contains 15 residues. The CDR3 protein is CASSVAGGLAYEQYF. The CDR3 DNA is TGTGCCAGCAGTGTGGCCGGGGGACTTGCCTACGAGCAGTACTTC. The variable domain in full, with the rest retrieved from reference TRBV2 and TRBJ2-7, is EPEVTQTPSHQVTQMGQEVILRCVPISNHLYFYWYRQILGQKVEFLVSFYNNEISEKSEIFDDQFSVERPDGSNFTLKIRSTKLEDSAMYFCASSVAGGLAYEQYFGPGTRLTVT.

The V call is TRBV6-1, the J call TRBJ2-3, with unresolved D. In germline, CDR1 is MNHNS, CDR2 SASEGT. This CDR3 contains 13 residues. V was cut by 8 bases and J by 2 bases, with 11 bases left in between. CDR3 coding DNA: TGTGCCAGCGGGAAAGGGTTCACAGATACGCAGTATTTT. Residues: CASGKGFTDTQYF.

This clonotype was observed many times. The gene calls are TRBV12-5 and TRBJ1-2, with unresolved D. CDR1 is LGHNT, CDR2 FRNRAP, per germline. V shed 0 bases and J shed 2 bases, with 19 bases lying between them. This CDR3 comprises 18 residues. CDR3 loop: CASGLVLGRPEKNYGYTF. CDR3 sequence (DNA): TGTGCTAGTGGTTTGGTACTGGGCAGGCCCGAAAAAAACTATGGCTACACCTTC.

This clonotype was counted a few times. The V gene is TRBV6-1, the J gene TRBJ2-3, with TRBD1 as a possible D gene (5 bases). CDR1 is MNHNS and CDR2 is SASEGT in the germline V gene. Trimming pared 6 bases from V and 2 bases from J, leaving 9 bases between. CDR3 length: 13 amino acids. The CDR3 DNA reads as TGTGCCAGCAGACCAGGGTACACAGATACGCAGTATTTT. Amino acids: CASRPGYTDTQYF.

The V gene is TRBV6-4, the J gene TRBJ2-5, with 8 positions matching TRBD1. CDR3 length: 13 residues. V was pared by 6 bases and J by 5 bases, with 5 bases of the junction left unmatched. The V gene's germline CDR1 is MRHNA and CDR2 SNTAGT. CDR3 protein: CASSLHRGETQYF. CDR3 DNA sequence: TGTGCCAGCAGCCTACACAGGGGGGAGACCCAGTACTTC.

This clonotype was detected a few times. The chain links TRBV5-1 to TRBJ2-4; D ambiguous. V was trimmed by 4 bases and J by 5 bases, leaving 10 bases between them. This CDR3 has 13 amino acids. Germline V gene data show CDR1 as SGHRS and CDR2 as YFSETQ. The CDR3 region has the DNA TGCGCCAGCAGCCCCCCTGAGCAAAACATTCAGTACTTC. This translates into CASSPPEQNIQYF.

This clonotype was counted a few times. The chain couples TRBV7-2 to TRBJ1-2, with D unclear. Germline CDR1 SGHTA, CDR2 FQGNSA. There are 14 residues in the CDR3. Deletions cut 5 bases from V and 0 bases from J, with 10 bases between. The CDR3 loop is CASSPALANYGYTF. CDR3 in DNA: TGTGCCAGCAGCCCAGCGTTAGCTAACTATGGCTACACCTTC.